This T cell receptor beta chain was documented in a study of blood T cell repertoires in COVID-19. Overall study context: The recovered donors of Cohort 3 showed two negative PCRs, clearance, or symptom resolution. Nucleic acid was either cDNA or gDNA, and it came from T cells, B-cell-depleted T cells, or PBMCs.

The length of the CDR3 is 15 residues. The V gene lost 5 bases and the J gene lost 3 bases, with 16 bases spanning the gap. Germline lookup yields CDR1 PRHDT and CDR2 FYEKMQ (reference sequence). Assignments of participants to cohorts depended upon their own reported clinical history. As processed by the authors: From reference gene primer amplification, estimates of nucleated cell counts were derived. Profiled with immunoSEQ multiplex PCR; TCRdb holds only in-frame clones, not every one. The DNA gave D and trimming, while V, J and clone size come from that table. Among roughly 190,000 clones listed, roughly 86% were seen once.

Sequences were obtained from PBMCs or T cells enriched from blood (not recorded which). The sequence was collected from a middle-aged woman in a cohort exposed to, infected with or recovered from COVID-19 (not recorded which). The V gene is TRBV13, the J gene TRBJ1-1; D is unresolved. This chain's CDR3 is CASSLSIVTDTEAFF. CDR3 nucleotides: TGTGCCAGCAGCCTTTCTATTGTAACAGACACTGAAGCTTTCTTT.